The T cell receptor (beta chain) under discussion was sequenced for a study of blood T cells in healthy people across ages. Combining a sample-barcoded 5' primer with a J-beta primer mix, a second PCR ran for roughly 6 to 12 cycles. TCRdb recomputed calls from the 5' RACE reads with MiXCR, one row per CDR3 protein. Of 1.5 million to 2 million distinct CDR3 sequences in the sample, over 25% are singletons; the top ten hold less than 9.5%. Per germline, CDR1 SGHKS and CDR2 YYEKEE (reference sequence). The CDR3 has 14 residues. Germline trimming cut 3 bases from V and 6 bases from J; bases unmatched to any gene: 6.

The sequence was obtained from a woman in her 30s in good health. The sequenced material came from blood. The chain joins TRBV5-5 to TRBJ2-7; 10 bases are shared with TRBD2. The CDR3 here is CASSWTSGFLEQYF. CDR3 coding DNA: TGTGCCAGCAGCTGGACTAGCGGATTCCTCGAGCAGTACTTC.